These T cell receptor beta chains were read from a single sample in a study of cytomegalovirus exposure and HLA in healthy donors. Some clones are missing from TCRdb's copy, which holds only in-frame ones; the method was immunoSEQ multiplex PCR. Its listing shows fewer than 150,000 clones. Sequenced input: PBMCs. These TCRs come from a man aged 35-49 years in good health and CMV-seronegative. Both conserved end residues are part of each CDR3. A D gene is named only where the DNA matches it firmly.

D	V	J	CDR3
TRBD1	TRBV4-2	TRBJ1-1	CASSPTGDEAFF
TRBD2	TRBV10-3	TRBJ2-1	CAISESEGGSGNNEQFF
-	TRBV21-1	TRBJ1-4	CASSARRATNEKLFF
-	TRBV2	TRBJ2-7	CASGDTASYEQYF
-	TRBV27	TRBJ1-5	CASSSQQGPQHF
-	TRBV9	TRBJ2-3	CASSVGIGTDTQYF
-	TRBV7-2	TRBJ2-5	CASSLFGQETQYF
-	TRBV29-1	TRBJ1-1	CSVVRRGTEAFF
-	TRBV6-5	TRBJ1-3	CASSYSTGGSGNTIYF
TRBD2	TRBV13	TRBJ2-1	CASSVAGGSNEQFF
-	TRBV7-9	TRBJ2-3	CASSPEEGRDTQYF
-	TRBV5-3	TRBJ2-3	CARSPLEGSSTDTQYF
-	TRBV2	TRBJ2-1	CASSVTGFSYNEQFF